The 24 T cell receptor beta chains below were found in one sample sequenced in a study of T cell repertoires in cytomegalovirus infection. TCRdb re-derived calls from the reads in MiXCR, one entry per CDR3 protein. Among around 120,000 distinct CDR3 sequences listed, roughly two fifths were seen once. These receptors lack a known antigen. This material consisted of CD8+ T cells from cultured PBMCs, taken from culture after CMV antigen stimulation. The receptors derive from a human donor in good health (CMV status not recorded). Some clones in this sample may be carry-over from other donors' samples.

The chain joins TRBV27 to TRBJ1-2; 9 bases map to TRBD1. Germline trimming cut 4 bases from V and 3 bases from J; bases unmatched to any gene: 3. Per the germline V gene, CDR1 is MNHEY and CDR2 is SMNVEV (reference sequence). The CDR3 extends over 14 amino acids. Here the CDR3 reads CASSSQGADYGYTF. CDR3 DNA sequence: TGTGCCAGCAGTTCACAGGGGGCTGACTATGGCTACACCTTC.

V usage is TRBV10-3 and J usage is TRBJ2-7, with 8 bases fitting TRBD1. The ends lost 5 bases at V and 3 bases at J; junction bases unmatched: 3. The CDR3 totals 13 residues. The germline gives CDR1 ENHRY, CDR2 SYGVKD. CDR3 bases: TGTGCCATCAGTCTTGGACAGGGCTACGAGCAGTACTTC. The encoded protein is CAISLGQGYEQYF.

V usage is TRBV30 and J usage is TRBJ2-7; D is uncertain. The V gene's germline CDR1 is GTSNPN and CDR2 SVGIG (reference sequence). This CDR3 is 13 amino acids long. V was pared by 0 bases and J by 4 bases, with 10 bases between. The CDR3 is CAWSVARAYEQYF. Here the CDR3 DNA reads TGTGCCTGGAGTGTGGCAAGGGCTTACGAGCAGTACTTC.

This clonotype was seen a few times. V gene TRBV7-8 combines with J gene TRBJ2-3; 8 bases align to TRBD2. The V segment lost 5 bases and the J segment 7 bases; nucleotides outside the gene matches: 11. CDR1 SGHVS and CDR2 FQNEAQ come from the germline V gene. The length of the CDR3 is 15 residues. The CDR3 sequence: CASSQRVGGGNTQYF. CDR3 coding DNA: TGTGCCAGCAGCCAAAGGGTCGGGGGGGGTAATACGCAGTATTTT.

The chain is built from TRBV7-6 and TRBJ1-1; tentatively, D is TRBD1 (6 bases). The CDR3 covers 14 residues. Germline V CDR1 and CDR2: SGHVS, FNYEAQ. The V gene lost 6 bases and the J gene lost 3 bases, with 14 bases spanning the gap. CDR3 in amino acids: CASSRGVEYTEAFF. The CDR3, as DNA: TGTGCCAGCAGTAGGGGGGTAGAGTACACTGAAGCTTTCTTT.

This clonotype was counted only a few times. This chain joins TRBV7-6 and TRBJ1-1; D gene ambiguous. The CDR3 is 13 amino acids. The V end was cut by 0 bases, the J end by 6 bases, with 8 bases between. Germline V gives CDR1 SGHVS, CDR2 FNYEAQ. The CDR3 DNA reads as TGTGCCAGCAGCTTAGCGATAGGGTCTGAAGCTTTCTTT. It is translated as CASSLAIGSEAFF.

This chain joins TRBV5-4 and TRBJ2-3, with 10 bases aligning to TRBD2. This CDR3 comprises 16 residues. Per germline, CDR1 SGHNT and CDR2 YYREEE (reference sequence). Trimming took 3 bases from V and 2 from J; bases not matched to a gene: 6. CDR3 nucleotides: TGTGCCAGCAGCTATCTAGCGGGGGAGGTCACAGATACGCAGTATTTT. It translates to CASSYLAGEVTDTQYF.

This clonotype was detected only a few times. The chain employs TRBV10-3 and TRBJ2-5, with TRBD2 matching over 8 bases. The CDR3 spans 17 residues. In germline, CDR1 is ENHRY, CDR2 SYGVKD. Losses at the gene ends were 0 bases for V and 1 base for J; bases not matched to a gene: 7. This CDR3 reads CAISESDERGIQETQYF. The CDR3 DNA sequence: TGTGCCATCAGTGAGTCGGACGAGCGGGGGATCCAAGAGACCCAGTACTTC.

Only a few counts were recorded for this clonotype. This chain links TRBV6-5 with TRBJ2-5; tentatively, D is TRBD2 (6 bases). V was pared by 7 bases and J by 5 bases, with 11 bases between. The CDR3 contains 12 residues. CDR1 MNHEY and CDR2 SVGAGI come from the germline V gene. The CDR3 sequence is CASNSAGETQYF. CDR3 DNA sequence: TGTGCCAGCAACTCCGCGGGGGAGACCCAGTACTTC.

This clonotype has ten or more counts. The CDR3 reads CAWSEEAGENNEQFF. The CDR3 nucleotides read TGTGCCTGGAGTGAAGAAGCGGGGGAAAACAATGAGCAGTTCTTC. The chain joins TRBV30 to TRBJ2-1; 8 nucleotides agree with TRBD2. CDR1 and CDR2 from the germline V gene are GTSNPN and SVGIG (reference sequence). V lost 1 base, J lost 5 bases, and 7 bases stayed unmatched. The CDR3 is 15 residues long.

J is TRBJ2-3 and V is TRBV12-3 or TRBV12-4, with 7 bases lining up with TRBD2. V was clipped by 9 bases and J by 4 bases; unmatched bases: 10. This CDR3 has 14 amino acids. CDR3 nucleotides: TGTGCCAGTACGCCTACCCGGGGGGCAGATACGCAGTATTTT. Translated, it gives CASTPTRGADTQYF.

This clonotype showed up just a few times. The V call is TRBV2, the J call TRBJ1-1, with 9 nucleotides matching TRBD1. CDR1 is SNHLY and CDR2 is FYNNEI in the germline V gene. J was trimmed by 5 bases and V by 1 base; bases with no gene match: 2. The CDR3 covers 14 residues. The CDR3 protein is CASSEGQGGTEAFF. CDR3 DNA sequence: TGTGCCAGCAGTGAAGGACAGGGGGGAACTGAAGCTTTCTTT.

This clonotype was counted many times. CDR3 protein: CASSPAPAAYNEQFF. The CDR3 bases are TGTGCCAGCAGCCCCGCGCCCGCGGCGTACAATGAGCAGTTCTTC. The chain combines TRBV9 with TRBJ2-1, with D hard to call. This CDR3 has 15 amino acids. CDR1 and CDR2 from the germline V gene are SGDLS and YYNGEE. V was trimmed by 4 bases and J by 4 bases, leaving 15 bases between them.

This chain connects TRBV5-4 to TRBJ2-7, with TRBD1 matching 9 bases. The CDR3 is made up of 16 amino acids. Germline CDR1 is SGHNT and CDR2 is YYREEE (reference sequence). V shed 0 bases and J 6 bases; nucleotides not matched to a gene: 10. The CDR3 region has the DNA TGTGCCAGCAGCTTGGGCCCGCGTGGACAGGGGATCGAGCAGTACTTC. This codes for CASSLGPRGQGIEQYF.

The sample holds a few counts of this clonotype. The chain has TRBV19 and TRBJ1-1; TRBD1 matches at 9 bases. The V segment lost 3 bases and the J segment 0 bases; nucleotides outside the gene matches: 11. The CDR3 loop spans 18 amino acids. Germline V gene lookup returns CDR1 LNHDA and CDR2 SQIVND (reference sequence). CDR3 loop: CASSIAGTGFFMNTEAFF. The CDR3 DNA reads as TGTGCCAGTAGTATCGCCGGGACAGGGTTTTTCATGAACACTGAAGCTTTCTTT.

Ten or more counts support this clonotype. DNA of the CDR3: TGTGCCAGCGGAACTTACGAGCAGTACTTC. As protein: CASGTYEQYF. The J gene is TRBJ2-7, the V gene TRBV27; D not certain. Germline CDR1 MNHEY, CDR2 SMNVEV (reference sequence). Trimming removed 8 bases from V and 4 bases from J, with 6 bases in between. The length of the CDR3 is 10 residues.

This CDR3 is CASSRQTGSNQPQHF. As DNA, the CDR3 is TGCGCCAGCAGCCGACAGACAGGGAGCAATCAGCCCCAGCATTTT. V and J are TRBV4-1 and TRBJ1-5; 7 bases match TRBD1. This CDR3 has 15 residues. The J segment lost 1 base and the V segment lost 4 bases, leaving 4 bases of the junction unmatched. Germline CDR1 is MGHRA and CDR2 is YSYEKL.

The chain links TRBV11-2 to TRBJ2-1; tentative D call: TRBD2 (6 bases). The CDR3 has 13 residues. CDR1 is SGHAT and CDR2 is FQNNGV in the germline V gene. V lost 8 bases and J 7 bases, leaving 15 bases between the germline ends. The CDR3: CASGVGGVNEQFF. CDR3 DNA: TGTGCCAGCGGGGTGGGGGGAGTGAATGAGCAGTTCTTC.

This clonotype was observed many times. CDR3 loop: CASSLDGNPKNIQYF. The CDR3 DNA sequence: TGTGCCAGCAGTTTAGACGGGAATCCCAAAAACATTCAGTACTTC. J is TRBJ2-4 and V is TRBV12-3 or TRBV12-4; D is possibly TRBD2 (5 bases). The CDR3 totals 15 residues. Trimming cost V 1 base and J 2 bases, with 9 bases left between them.

This clonotype was seen a few times. The J gene is TRBJ2-1, the V gene TRBV7-9, with 13 bases that match TRBD2. This CDR3 has 18 residues. Trimming cost V 5 bases and J 5 bases; bases outside gene matches: 12. Germline V gives CDR1 SEHNR, CDR2 FQNEAQ (reference sequence). The DNA for the CDR3 is TGTGCCAGCAGCCGGAGACAGGGGACTAGCGGGGTGAACAATGAGCAGTTCTTC. Protein: CASSRRQGTSGVNNEQFF.

The chain couples TRBV6-6 to TRBJ2-7; D is possibly TRBD1 or TRBD2 (6 bases each). V was pared by 2 bases and J by 1 base, with 15 bases between. The CDR3 loop spans 16 amino acids. Germline V gene data show CDR1 as MNHNY and CDR2 as SVGAGI (reference sequence). The CDR3 loop reads CASSYHITGTSYEQYF. The CDR3 DNA reads TGTGCCAGCAGTTACCACATTACAGGGACTTCCTACGAGCAGTACTTC.

The V gene is TRBV5-4, the J gene TRBJ1-1, with D hard to call. V lost 4 bases and J lost 4, with 11 bases in between. Germline CDR1 reads SGHNT; CDR2 reads YYREEE (reference sequence). The CDR3 runs 13 residues. The CDR3 nucleotides read TGTGCCAGCAGCCGTGGACCCTCCACTGAAGCTTTCTTT. This sequence encodes CASSRGPSTEAFF.

This clonotype was found once. This chain links TRBV2 with TRBJ2-3; 14 bases fit TRBD2. V lost 6 bases, J lost 6 bases, and 5 bases stayed unmatched. This CDR3 comprises 15 residues. Germline V gives CDR1 SNHLY, CDR2 FYNNEI. In DNA, the CDR3 is TGTGCCAGCAGCGGACTAGCGGGGGGTTTGGATACGCAGTATTTT. The encoded protein is CASSGLAGGLDTQYF.

This clonotype was found many times. The V gene is TRBV19, the J gene TRBJ1-3, with no clear D. V was pared by 11 bases and J by 3 bases, with 14 bases between. Germline V gives CDR1 LNHDA, CDR2 SQIVND (reference sequence). The CDR3 is 13 amino acids. The CDR3 DNA sequence: TGTGCCGGTTCCGGGGATTTTGGAAACACCATATATTTT. As protein: CAGSGDFGNTIYF.